These 30 T cell receptor beta chains were all obtained from the same sample, sequenced in a study of blood T cell repertoires in COVID-19. Repertoires were generated with immunoSEQ multiplex PCR, while TCRdb's copy carries only in-frame clones and drops some. Of some 22,000 clones listed, approximately 88% are singletons. The sequencing input was peripheral blood. Source of these receptors: a man in his 70s with COVID-19, enrolled during active disease.

The genes are TRBV27 and TRBJ1-1; 8 positions agree with TRBD1. V was clipped by 5 bases and J by 7 bases; unmatched bases: 12. This CDR3 contains 15 residues. Germline V gene sequence: CDR1 MNHEY, CDR2 SMNVEV (reference sequence). The CDR3 sequence is CASSPYPQGGGEAFF. The CDR3 nucleotides read TGTGCCAGCAGTCCTTATCCACAGGGGGGGGGTGAAGCTTTCTTT.

The V gene is TRBV5-1, the J gene TRBJ2-7; 8 nucleotides match TRBD2. Germline loops: CDR1 SGHRS, CDR2 YFSETQ. V lost 3 bases and J lost 7; bases outside the gene matches: 9. The CDR3 is made up of 14 amino acids. The CDR3: CASSSGLGALEQYF. Here the CDR3 DNA reads TGCGCCAGCAGCTCGGGACTAGGGGCTCTGGAGCAGTACTTC. Supplemented by reference TRBV5-1 and TRBJ2-7, the full variable domain reads KAGVTQTPRYLIKTRGQQVTLSCSPISGHRSVSWYQQTPGQGLQFLFEYFSETQRNKGNFPGRFSGRQFSNSRSEMNVSTLELGDSALYLCASSSGLGALEQYFGPGTRLTVT.

The chain recombines TRBV6-1 with TRBJ2-2; 8 nucleotides match TRBD1. With V trimmed by 6 bases and J by 3 bases, 9 bases remained unmatched. The germline gives CDR1 MNHNS, CDR2 SASEGT. This CDR3 spans 16 amino acids. CDR3 sequence (DNA): TGTGCCAGCAGAGAAAACAGGGGGATGTACACCGGGGAGCTGTTTTTT. Residues: CASRENRGMYTGELFF.

The chain employs TRBV6-5 and TRBJ1-2, with TRBD1 as a possible D gene (6 bases). The ends were cut back, 2 bases at V and 4 bases at J, with 14 bases in the middle. Germline assignment: CDR1 MNHEY and CDR2 SVGAGI. The CDR3 has 15 amino acids. CDR3 sequence reads: CASSYVSGDTYGYTF. The DNA of the CDR3 is TGTGCCAGCAGTTACGTATCAGGGGATACCTATGGCTACACCTTC.

The V call is TRBV7-9, the J call TRBJ2-5, with D possibly matching TRBD2 (6 bases). The V end lost 4 bases, the J end lost 3 bases, and 12 bases lay between the germline ends. CDR3 length equals 14 residues. The germline gives CDR1 SEHNR, CDR2 FQNEAQ (reference sequence). CDR3 bases: TGTGCCAGCAGCTGGCCAGCTAGCGAAGAGACCCAGTACTTC. It specifies CASSWPASEETQYF. Full variable domain (remainder filled in from reference TRBV7-9 and TRBJ2-5): DTGVSQNPRHKITKRGQNVTFRCDPISEHNRLYWYRQTLGQGPEFLTYFQNEAQLEKSRLLSDRFSAERPKGSFSTLEIQRTEQGDSAMYLCASSWPASEETQYFGPGTRLLVL.

The chain joins TRBV6-6 to TRBJ2-2, with D possibly matching TRBD1 (6 bases). Germline assignment: CDR1 MNHNY and CDR2 SVGAGI (reference sequence). CDR3 length equals 14 residues. Trimming took 2 bases from V and 5 from J, leaving 9 bases between them. The DNA for the CDR3 is TGTGCCAGCAGTTACAGGGGGATGACCGGGGAGCTGTTTTTT. This encodes CASSYRGMTGELFF.

The chain couples TRBV7-2 to TRBJ1-1; no firm D call. V lost 2 bases and J 1 base, leaving 5 bases between the germline ends. The CDR3 extends over 13 amino acids. Germline-derived CDR1 and CDR2 are SGHTA and FQGNSA. The CDR3 sequence: CASSLTKNTEAFF. The CDR3 DNA sequence: TGTGCCAGCAGCTTAACAAAGAACACTGAAGCTTTCTTT. Full variable domain (rest looked up from reference TRBV7-2 and TRBJ1-1): GAGVSQSPSNKVTEKGKDVELRCDPISGHTALYWYRQSLGQGLEFLIYFQGNSAPDKSGLPSDRFSAERTGGSVSTLTIQRTQQEDSAVYLCASSLTKNTEAFFGQGTRLTVV.

Note on this clone: The junction and the germline gene differ at one end; a read error may be behind it. The chain recombines TRBV6-5 with TRBJ1-5; 7 bases match TRBD1. This CDR3 has 12 residues. Germline CDR1 MNHEY, CDR2 SVGAGI. CDR3 sequence reads: CASSYSGGQLAF. The CDR3 nucleotides are TGTGCCAGCAGTTACTCTGGGGGACAGCTTGCATTT.

A single count supports this clone. The rearrangement links TRBV7-2 to TRBJ1-3; 7 nucleotides agree with TRBD1. The germline V gene has CDR1 SGHTA and CDR2 FQGNSA. The CDR3 runs to 16 residues. The V segment lost 1 base and the J segment 5 bases; nucleotides outside the gene matches: 8. CDR3 region: CASSLVGTAPRNTIYF. The DNA of the CDR3 is TGTGCCAGCAGCTTAGTTGGGACAGCCCCAAGAAACACCATATATTTT. Combining the CDR3 with reference TRBV7-2 and TRBJ1-3 gives the whole variable domain GAGVSQSPSNKVTEKGKDVELRCDPISGHTALYWYRQSLGQGLEFLIYFQGNSAPDKSGLPSDRFSAERTGGSVSTLTIQRTQQEDSAVYLCASSLVGTAPRNTIYFGEGSWLTVV.

This chain joins TRBV14 and TRBJ1-6; possibly TRBD1 for D (5 bases). Germline CDR1 SGHDN, CDR2 FVKESK. V was trimmed by 1 base and J by 9 bases, leaving 16 bases between them. The CDR3 totals 16 residues. The CDR3 DNA sequence: TGTGCCAGCAGCCAAGGTTTGGTCGGTAGGGGTTCACCCCTCCACTTT. Protein product: CASSQGLVGRGSPLHF.

This sequence joins TRBV27 and TRBJ1-5, with D perhaps TRBD1 (6 bases). Germline V gene sequence: CDR1 MNHEY, CDR2 SMNVEV (reference sequence). The CDR3 runs to 15 residues. With 6 bases removed from V and 0 bases from J, the gap between germline ends came to 12 bases. The CDR3 DNA follows: TGTGCCAGCAGCGGACAGTTTGATAGCAATCAGCCCCAGCATTTT. Its translation: CASSGQFDSNQPQHF.

This chain connects TRBV27 to TRBJ1-4; 7 bases are a match to TRBD1. V trimming: 5 bases; J trimming: 8 bases; junction bases outside the gene matches: 11. The CDR3 spans 15 residues. Germline V gene data show CDR1 as MNHEY and CDR2 as SMNVEV (reference sequence). CDR3 amino acids: CASSITGATVEKLFF. The CDR3 nucleotides are TGTGCCAGCAGTATAACAGGGGCGACAGTGGAAAAACTGTTTTTT.

The CDR3, as DNA: TGTGCCAGCAGCGCCCCATGGGGGGGGTTACACAATGAGCAGTTCTTC. This encodes CASSAPWGGLHNEQFF. The chain uses TRBV5-4 and TRBJ2-1, with 7 nucleotides matching TRBD2. Germline trimming cut 4 bases from V and 5 bases from J; bases unmatched to any gene: 12. This CDR3 contains 16 residues. Germline-derived CDR1 and CDR2 are SGHNT and YYREEE (reference sequence).

The chain employs TRBV5-1 and TRBJ2-5, with D perhaps matching TRBD1 (6 bases). The V end was cut by 3 bases, the J end by 0 bases, with 9 bases between. The CDR3 covers 14 residues. The germline V gene encodes CDR1 SGHRS and CDR2 YFSETQ. DNA for the CDR3: TGCGCCAGCAGCTCTCGGACAGACCAAGAGACCCAGTACTTC. It translates to CASSSRTDQETQYF.

The chain couples TRBV2 to TRBJ1-1; D is undetermined. From germline, CDR1 is SNHLY and CDR2 FYNNEI. The CDR3 is made up of 13 amino acids. Trimming took 4 bases from V and 2 from J, leaving 8 bases between them. In DNA form, the CDR3 reads TGTGCCAGCAGTGGCACTCTAAACACTGAAGCTTTCTTT. Amino acid sequence: CASSGTLNTEAFF.

The chain recombines TRBV7-6 with TRBJ2-3; TRBD1 is a possible D gene (5 bases). The CDR3 is made up of 12 amino acids. The V and J ends lost 4 bases and 10 bases respectively, with 12 bases between them. CDR1 and CDR2 from the germline V gene are SGHVS and FNYEAQ. The CDR3 is CASSSQGVAQYF. CDR3 DNA sequence: TGTGCCAGCAGCTCACAAGGGGTGGCGCAGTATTTT. Looking up the rest from reference TRBV7-6 and TRBJ2-3 gives the full variable domain: GAGVSQSPRYKVTKRGQDVALRCDPISGHVSLYWYRQALGQGPEFLTYFNYEAQQDKSGLPNDRFSAERPEGSISTLTIQRTEQRDSAMYRCASSSQGVAQYFGPGTRLTVL.

J is TRBJ2-7 and V is TRBV19; D is ambiguous. Germline CDR1 LNHDA, CDR2 SQIVND (reference sequence). V lost 5 bases to trimming and J lost 0 bases, with 8 bases between them. The CDR3 loop spans 13 amino acids. CDR3 residues: CASSFHFSYEQYF. CDR3 nucleotide sequence: TGTGCCAGTAGTTTTCACTTCTCCTACGAGCAGTACTTC.

The J gene is TRBJ1-1, the V gene TRBV3-1 (or the pseudogene TRBV3-2); 12 bases line up with TRBD1. CDR3 size: 21 residues. Germline V gene lookup returns CDR1 LGHDT and CDR2 YNNKEL (reference sequence). With 4 bases clipped from V and 0 bases from J, the junction kept 18 bases outside the gene matches. The CDR3 DNA sequence: TGTGCCAGCAGCCTGAGTCGGGACAGGGGGCTTCCACCGAGAATGAACACTGAAGCTTTCTTT. Encoded protein: CASSLSRDRGLPPRMNTEAFF.

The V call is TRBV6-5, the J call TRBJ2-3; 10 positions agree with TRBD1. Trimming cost V 6 bases and J 7 bases; bases outside gene matches: 7. Looked up from germline, CDR1 is MNHEY and CDR2 is SVGAGI. The CDR3 totals 14 residues. CDR3 DNA sequence: TGTGCCAGCAGCGACCCGGGACAGGGGTATACGCAGTATTTT. This translates into CASSDPGQGYTQYF.

The gene calls are TRBV4-1 and TRBJ1-1; 9 nucleotides align to TRBD1. The CDR3 loop spans 15 amino acids. The V gene's germline CDR1 is MGHRA and CDR2 YSYEKL. V shed 1 base and J 2 bases; nucleotides not matched to a gene: 2. CDR3 sequence reads: CASSQGTGGNTEAFF. For the CDR3, the DNA is TGCGCCAGCAGCCAAGGCACAGGGGGCAACACTGAAGCTTTCTTT.

The J gene is TRBJ2-5, the V gene TRBV20-1; D not certain. Trimming shortened V by 3 bases and J by 4 bases, and 3 bases separated the two germline ends. The CDR3 has 10 residues. CDR1 and CDR2 from the germline V gene are DFQATT and SNEGSKA (reference sequence). The CDR3 DNA is TGCAGTGCTAGCGGAGAGACCCAGTACTTC. Translated, it gives CSASGETQYF.

This clone has just a few counts. The CDR3 bases are TGCGCCAGCAGTTGGACGGGACAGGGGGACTATGGCTACACCTTC. Protein product: CASSWTGQGDYGYTF. The rearrangement joins TRBV10-2 to TRBJ1-2; 11 bases fit TRBD1. The CDR3 runs 15 residues. Germline assignment: CDR1 WSHSY and CDR2 SAAADI. Trimming removed 5 bases from V and 3 bases from J; junction bases left unmatched: 5.

The CDR3 sequence: CASRPSRLTDTQYF. In DNA form, the CDR3 reads TGTGCCAGTCGACCTAGCCGCCTCACAGATACGCAGTATTTT. The rearrangement joins TRBV27 to TRBJ2-3, with D possibly TRBD2 on 5 matching bases. The V end was cut by 9 bases, the J end by 2 bases, with 15 bases between. Germline V gene lookup returns CDR1 MNHEY and CDR2 SMNVEV (reference sequence). This CDR3 spans 14 amino acids.

V is TRBV11-2 and J is TRBJ2-1, with TRBD2 matching 8 bases. Per germline, CDR1 SGHAT and CDR2 FQNNGV. CDR3 length: 15 amino acids. The V gene end was trimmed by 2 bases and the J gene end by 3 bases; junction bases not matched to a gene: 3. The CDR3 bases are TGTGCCAGCAGCTTAAATCGGGGGGGCTACAATGAGCAGTTCTTC. It codes for CASSLNRGGYNEQFF.

The chain has TRBV27 and TRBJ2-3; 8 bases are shared with TRBD2. Germline assignment: CDR1 MNHEY and CDR2 SMNVEV (reference sequence). With V trimmed by 7 bases and J by 2 bases, 8 bases remained unmatched. This CDR3 region has 15 residues. The CDR3 coding sequence is TGTGCCAGCACCACGGGGGGGACACCCACAGATACGCAGTATTTT. Translation: CASTTGGTPTDTQYF.

The J gene is TRBJ2-5, the V gene TRBV2, with 7 nucleotides matching TRBD2. CDR3 length equals 13 residues. The V gene's germline CDR1 is SNHLY and CDR2 FYNNEI. Germline trimming cut 7 bases from V and 1 base from J; bases unmatched to any gene: 3. CDR3 sequence (DNA): TGTGCCAGCACCCCGGGGGGCCAAGAGACCCAGTACTTC. Its translation: CASTPGGQETQYF.

The chain carries TRBV5-1 and TRBJ2-1, with 14 nucleotides matching TRBD2. The CDR3 runs to 16 residues. The V gene's germline CDR1 is SGHRS and CDR2 YFSETQ. Germline trimming cut 3 bases from V and 6 bases from J; bases unmatched to any gene: 5. The CDR3 loop reads CASSWGLAGALNEQFF. The CDR3 coding sequence is TGCGCCAGCAGCTGGGGACTAGCGGGGGCCCTCAATGAGCAGTTCTTC.

The chain has TRBV30 and TRBJ1-1; D may be TRBD1 (5 bases). Germline loops: CDR1 GTSNPN, CDR2 SVGIG (reference sequence). CDR3 size: 13 residues. V shed 1 base and J shed 1 base, with 7 bases lying between them. CDR3 residues: CAWSGQSNTEAFF. The CDR3 DNA follows: TGTGCCTGGAGTGGACAGTCGAACACTGAAGCTTTCTTT.

This rearrangement joins TRBV27 to TRBJ2-1; 15 bases map to TRBD2. Per the germline V gene, CDR1 is MNHEY and CDR2 is SMNVEV (reference sequence). V lost 5 bases, J lost 6 bases, and 8 bases stayed unmatched. The CDR3 is 17 amino acids. The CDR3 bases are TGTGCCAGCAGTAAGCAGCCGGGACTAGCGGGAGGCAATGAGCAGTTCTTC. Protein product: CASSKQPGLAGGNEQFF.

V and J are TRBV6-5 and TRBJ2-7; 9 nucleotides align to TRBD1. V lost 5 bases to trimming and J lost 3 bases; unmatched junction nucleotides: 5. The CDR3 spans 14 residues. Per germline, CDR1 MNHEY and CDR2 SVGAGI. As DNA, the CDR3 is TGTGCCAGCAGTCCTCGGGACAGGGTCTACGAGCAGTACTTC. It codes for CASSPRDRVYEQYF.